In this sample, the clone carrying this T cell receptor beta chain turned up once. This specimen comes from a study of blood T cell repertoires in COVID-19. Study as a whole: Spain, Italy and the United States supplied samples that represented acute and convalescent COVID-19.

In the authors' workflow: Amplification of reference gene primers provided the estimated nucleated cell counts. Libraries were prepared by immunoSEQ multiplex PCR; TCRdb keeps only in-frame clonotypes and omits some of them. Clone size and the V and J calls come from that table; the DNA yielded D and trimming. The sample has some 240,000 clones, about 82% seen once. V lost 0 bases to trimming and J lost 2 bases; unmatched junction nucleotides: 6. Germline lookup yields CDR1 LGHNA and CDR2 YNFKEQ. This CDR3 comprises 16 residues. This TCR derives from a woman in her 70s with COVID-19, enrolled during active disease. The rearrangement joins TRBV4-2 to TRBJ2-5, with 7 bases that match TRBD2. Sequenced sample: peripheral blood. CDR3 nucleotides: TGTGCCAGCAGCCAAGAGAGGGAGGGGTCTCAAGAGACCCAGTACTTC. It yields the protein CASSQEREGSQETQYF.